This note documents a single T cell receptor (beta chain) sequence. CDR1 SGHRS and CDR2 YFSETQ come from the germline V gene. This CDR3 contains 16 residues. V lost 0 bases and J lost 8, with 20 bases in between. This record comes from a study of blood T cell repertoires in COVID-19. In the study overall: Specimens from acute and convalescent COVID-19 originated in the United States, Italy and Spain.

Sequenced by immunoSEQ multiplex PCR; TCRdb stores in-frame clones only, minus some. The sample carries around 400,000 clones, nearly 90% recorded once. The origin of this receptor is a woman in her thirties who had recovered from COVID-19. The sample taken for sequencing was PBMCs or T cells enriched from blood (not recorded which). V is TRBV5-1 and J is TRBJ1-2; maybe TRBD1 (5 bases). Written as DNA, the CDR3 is TGCGCCAGCAGCTTGGGTACAGGTCAAAGCCTTCGGGGCTACACCTTC. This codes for CASSLGTGQSLRGYTF.